This T cell receptor (beta chain) was captured in a study of identical twins. Study results and limitations: Twin pairs had excess sharing that was weaker in beta out-of-frame sequences. Twin-shared out-of-frame alpha sequences showed excess low generation probability.

TCRdb independently ran MiXCR on the 5' RACE reads; one entry per CDR3 protein. The sample shows nearly 650,000 distinct CDR3 sequences, about 7.1% of them seen only once. Healthy Caucasian donors formed the entire cohort. To note about this clonotype: Its antigen is not known.

This CDR3 spans 20 amino acids. The V gene end was trimmed by 6 bases and the J gene end by 2 bases; junction bases not matched to a gene: 15. Germline loops: CDR1 SGHAT, CDR2 FQNNGV. This sample was also put to use in a study of yellow fever vaccine responses in identical twins.

The V gene is TRBV11-2, the J gene TRBJ2-1, with TRBD2 identical over 14 bases. The TCR originated in a woman aged 18-29 years in good health. Sequencing was carried out using PBMCs. As DNA, the CDR3 is TGTGCCAGCAGGCGGAGTAAGACTAGCGGGGGGGGAGGGACCTACAATGAGCAGTTCTTC. It specifies CASRRSKTSGGGGTYNEQFF.